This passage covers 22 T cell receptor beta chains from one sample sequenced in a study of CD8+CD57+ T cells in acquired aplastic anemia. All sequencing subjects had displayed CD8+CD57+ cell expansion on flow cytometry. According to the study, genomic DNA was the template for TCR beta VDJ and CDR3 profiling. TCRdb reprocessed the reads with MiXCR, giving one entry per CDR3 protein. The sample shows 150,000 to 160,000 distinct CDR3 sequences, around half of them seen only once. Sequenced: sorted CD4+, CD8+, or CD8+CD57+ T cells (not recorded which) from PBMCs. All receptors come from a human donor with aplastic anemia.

This CDR3 is CASSIRTGQNNEQFF. The CDR3 bases are TGTGCCAGTAGTATCAGGACAGGGCAGAACAATGAGCAGTTCTTC. This chain joins TRBV19 and TRBJ2-1; 8 bases are a match to TRBD1. V trimming: 3 bases; J trimming: 5 bases; junction bases outside the gene matches: 6. The CDR3 has 15 amino acids. Germline CDR1 reads LNHDA; CDR2 reads SQIVND (reference sequence).

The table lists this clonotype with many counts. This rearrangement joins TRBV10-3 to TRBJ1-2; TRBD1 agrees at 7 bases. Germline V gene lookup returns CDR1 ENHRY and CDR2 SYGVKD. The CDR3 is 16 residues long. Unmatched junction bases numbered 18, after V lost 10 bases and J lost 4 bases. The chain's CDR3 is CATIRDSPSPLYGYTF. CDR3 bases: TGTGCCACCATCCGGGACAGTCCCTCCCCCCTCTATGGCTACACCTTC.

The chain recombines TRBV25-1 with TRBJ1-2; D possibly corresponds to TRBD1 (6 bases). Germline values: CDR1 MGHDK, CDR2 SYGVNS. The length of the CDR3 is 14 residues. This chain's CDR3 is CARDPQGLDYGYTF. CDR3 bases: TGTGCTAGAGATCCCCAGGGGTTGGACTATGGCTACACCTTC.

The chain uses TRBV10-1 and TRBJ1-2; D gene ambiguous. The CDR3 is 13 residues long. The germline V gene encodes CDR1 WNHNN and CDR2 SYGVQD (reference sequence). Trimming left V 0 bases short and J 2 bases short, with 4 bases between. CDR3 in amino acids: CASSESTNYGYTF. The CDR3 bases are TGCGCCAGCAGTGAGTCTACGAACTATGGCTACACCTTC.

The CDR3 loop is CASEGRGADTQYF. The CDR3 bases are TGTGCCAGTGAAGGGAGGGGGGCAGATACGCAGTATTTT. The rearrangement uses TRBV19 and TRBJ2-3, with a possible D match to TRBD2 (7 bases). This CDR3 is 13 amino acids long. V shed 8 bases and J shed 4 bases, with 13 bases lying between them. Germline values: CDR1 LNHDA, CDR2 SQIVND (reference sequence).

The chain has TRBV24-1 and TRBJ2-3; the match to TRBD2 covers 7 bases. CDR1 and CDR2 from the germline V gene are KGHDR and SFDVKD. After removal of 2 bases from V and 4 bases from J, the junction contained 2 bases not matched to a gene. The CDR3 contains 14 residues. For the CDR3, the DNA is TGTGCCACCAGTGATTCGGGGAGGGCAGATACGCAGTATTTT. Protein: CATSDSGRADTQYF.

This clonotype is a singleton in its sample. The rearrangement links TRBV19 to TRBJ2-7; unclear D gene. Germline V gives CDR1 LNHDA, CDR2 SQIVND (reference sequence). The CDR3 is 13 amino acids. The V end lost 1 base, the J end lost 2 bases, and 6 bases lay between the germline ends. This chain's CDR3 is CASSIGYTYEQYF. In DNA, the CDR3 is TGTGCCAGTAGTATAGGTTATACCTACGAGCAGTACTTC.

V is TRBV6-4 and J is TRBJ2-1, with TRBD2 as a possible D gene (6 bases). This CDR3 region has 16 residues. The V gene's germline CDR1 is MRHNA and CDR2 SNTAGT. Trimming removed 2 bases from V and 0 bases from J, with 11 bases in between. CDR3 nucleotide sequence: TGTGCCAGCAGTGACCTTGGAGGGAGCTCCTACAATGAGCAGTTCTTC. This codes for CASSDLGGSSYNEQFF.

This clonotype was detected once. The CDR3 region has the DNA TGTGCCAGCAGTGAACGACAAATGGGGACCGGGGAGCTGTTTTTT. The encoded protein is CASSERQMGTGELFF. The rearrangement links TRBV2 to TRBJ2-2, with D unresolved. Between the trimmed V and J ends, which lost 2 bases and 5 bases, there was a span of 12 bases. The CDR3 is 15 amino acids. Germline lookup yields CDR1 SNHLY and CDR2 FYNNEI.

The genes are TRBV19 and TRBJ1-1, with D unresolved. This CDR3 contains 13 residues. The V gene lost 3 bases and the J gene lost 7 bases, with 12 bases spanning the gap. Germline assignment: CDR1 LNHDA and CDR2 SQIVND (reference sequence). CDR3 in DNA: TGTGCCAGTAGTATCAGTAGGATCAATGAAGCTTTCTTT. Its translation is CASSISRINEAFF.

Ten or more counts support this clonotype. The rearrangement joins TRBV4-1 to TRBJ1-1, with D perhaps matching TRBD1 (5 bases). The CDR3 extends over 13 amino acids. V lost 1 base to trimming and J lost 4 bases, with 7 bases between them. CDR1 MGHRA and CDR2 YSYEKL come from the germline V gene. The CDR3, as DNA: TGCGCCAGCAGCCAAGGGGGGTCCACTGAAGCTTTCTTT. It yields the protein CASSQGGSTEAFF.

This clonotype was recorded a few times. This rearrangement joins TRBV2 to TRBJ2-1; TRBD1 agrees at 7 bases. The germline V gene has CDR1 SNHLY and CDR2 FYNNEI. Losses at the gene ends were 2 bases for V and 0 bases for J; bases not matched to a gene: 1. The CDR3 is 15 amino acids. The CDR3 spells CASSETGVSYNEQFF. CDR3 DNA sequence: TGTGCCAGCAGTGAAACAGGGGTCTCCTACAATGAGCAGTTCTTC.

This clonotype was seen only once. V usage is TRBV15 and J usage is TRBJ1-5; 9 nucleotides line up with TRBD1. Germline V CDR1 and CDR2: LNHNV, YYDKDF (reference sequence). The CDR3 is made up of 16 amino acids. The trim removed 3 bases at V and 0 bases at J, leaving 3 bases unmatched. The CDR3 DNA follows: TGTGCCACCAGCAGGAAGGACAGGGGTAGCAATCAGCCCCAGCATTTT. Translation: CATSRKDRGSNQPQHF.

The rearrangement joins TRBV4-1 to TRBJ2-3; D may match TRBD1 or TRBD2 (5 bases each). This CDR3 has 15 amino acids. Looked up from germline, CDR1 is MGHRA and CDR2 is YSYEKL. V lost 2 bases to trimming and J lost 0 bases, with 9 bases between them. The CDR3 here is CASSQRDGSTDTQYF. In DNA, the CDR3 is TGCGCCAGCAGCCAAAGGGACGGTAGCACAGATACGCAGTATTTT.

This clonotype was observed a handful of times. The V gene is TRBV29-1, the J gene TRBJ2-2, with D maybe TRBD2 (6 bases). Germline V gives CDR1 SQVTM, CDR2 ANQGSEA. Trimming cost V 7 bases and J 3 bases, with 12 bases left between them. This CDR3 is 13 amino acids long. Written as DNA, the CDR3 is TGCAGCGGGGTGGGGAGGCACACCGGGGAGCTGTTTTTT. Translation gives CSGVGRHTGELFF.

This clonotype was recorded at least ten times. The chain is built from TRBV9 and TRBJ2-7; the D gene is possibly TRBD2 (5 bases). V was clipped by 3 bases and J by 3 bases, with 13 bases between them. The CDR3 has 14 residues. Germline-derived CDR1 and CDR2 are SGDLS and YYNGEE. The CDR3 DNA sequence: TGTGCCAGCAGCGCAGGAGGTGTGGTCTACGAGCAGTACTTC. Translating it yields CASSAGGVVYEQYF.

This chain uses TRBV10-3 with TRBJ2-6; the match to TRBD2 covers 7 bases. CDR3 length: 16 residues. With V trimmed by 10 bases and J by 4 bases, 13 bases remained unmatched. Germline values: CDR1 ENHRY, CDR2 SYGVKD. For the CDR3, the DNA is TGTGCCAGCATCTCACGGGCGGGGGTCGGGGCCAACGTCCTGACTTTC. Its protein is CASISRAGVGANVLTF.

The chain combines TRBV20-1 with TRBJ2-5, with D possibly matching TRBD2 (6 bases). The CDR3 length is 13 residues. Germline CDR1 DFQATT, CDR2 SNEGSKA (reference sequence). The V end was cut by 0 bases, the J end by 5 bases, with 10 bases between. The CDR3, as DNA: TGCAGTGCTAGAGACCGCGGGATGGAGACCCAGTACTTC. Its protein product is CSARDRGMETQYF.

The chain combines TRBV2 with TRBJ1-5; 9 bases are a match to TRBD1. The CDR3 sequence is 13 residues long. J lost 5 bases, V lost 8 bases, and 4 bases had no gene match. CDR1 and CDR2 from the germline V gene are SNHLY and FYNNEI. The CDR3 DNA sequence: TGTGCCAGCTCCGGACAGGGGTATCAGCCCCAGCATTTT. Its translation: CASSGQGYQPQHF.

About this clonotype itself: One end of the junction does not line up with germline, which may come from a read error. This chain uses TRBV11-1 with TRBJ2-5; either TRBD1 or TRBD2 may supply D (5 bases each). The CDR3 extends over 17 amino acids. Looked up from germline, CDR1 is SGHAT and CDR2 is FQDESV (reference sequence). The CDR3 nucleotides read TGTTCCAGCAGCCAAGTTAAGGGGTCGGGAAGGCAAGAGACCCAGTACTTC. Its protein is CSSSQVKGSGRQETQYF.

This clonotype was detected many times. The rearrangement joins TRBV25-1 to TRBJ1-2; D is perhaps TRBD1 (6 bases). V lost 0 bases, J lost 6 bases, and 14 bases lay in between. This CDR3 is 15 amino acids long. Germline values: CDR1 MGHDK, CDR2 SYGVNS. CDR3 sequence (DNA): TGTGCCAGCAGTGAATATGGTTTCCAGGGGAATGGCTACACCTTC. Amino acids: CASSEYGFQGNGYTF.

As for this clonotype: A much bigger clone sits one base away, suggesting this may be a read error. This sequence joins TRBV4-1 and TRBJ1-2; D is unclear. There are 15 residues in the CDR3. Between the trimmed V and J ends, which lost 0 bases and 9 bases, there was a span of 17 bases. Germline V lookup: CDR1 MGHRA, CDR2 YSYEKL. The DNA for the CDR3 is TGCGCCAGCAGCCAAGAGATTTCCCCGGGGTATAGCTACACCTTC. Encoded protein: CASSQEISPGYSYTF.